This TCR beta chain was sequenced in a study of cytomegalovirus exposure and HLA in healthy donors. On the study more broadly: In an earlier analysis, 95 million to 140 million unique TCR beta sequences were found from some 180 million T cells. Overall study findings and caveats: In a later analysis, a missense DCLRE1C variant was linked to TCR beta V- and J-gene trimming.

With 2 bases clipped from V and 7 bases from J, the junction kept 9 bases outside the gene matches. In germline, CDR1 is SGHTA, CDR2 FQGNSA. The CDR3 is made up of 16 amino acids. The study ran its PCR with 60 Vbeta and 13 Jbeta primers. The table came from immunoSEQ multiplex PCR; TCRdb's copy has only in-frame clones and leaves some out. The table has around 120,000 clones, 60% to 85% seen once. Regarding this clone: The antigen remains unidentified.

The sample comprised PBMCs. The chain recombines TRBV7-2 with TRBJ2-1; 9 bases align to TRBD1. This sequence originates from a human donor in good health. CDR3 in amino acids: CASSLTTGGDSNEQFF. CDR3 sequence (DNA): TGTGCCAGCAGCTTAACTACAGGGGGCGACAGTAATGAGCAGTTCTTC.